This T cell receptor beta chain appears in the sequencing data of a study of CD8+ T cells in alopecia areata (dated by TCRdb to the late 2010s). At the level of the whole study: Treated patients were enrolled in an open-label pilot trial of oral tofacitinib, 5 to 10 mg twice daily, for moderate-to-severe alopecia areata. Patients received tofacitinib for 6 to 18 months and were then followed off drug for 6 months to check for delayed response and recurrence. To study T cell clonal expansion in alopecia areata, the researchers applied high-throughput TCRbeta sequencing to both the C3H/HeJ mouse model and human patients. Human TCRbeta sequencing covered scalp tissue and sorted CD4+ and CD8+ peripheral blood T cells from patchy and totalis/universalis alopecia areata patients and healthy controls. Patients on tofacitinib were biopsied at baseline and after 4 and 24 weeks of treatment, and several of the patients also had a later scalp biopsy. Scalp clonality was compared among normal scalp (n=4), patchy alopecia areata scalp (n=8), and alopecia totalis/universalis scalp (n=8). RNA came from the PAXgene miRNA kit for fixed scalp, the miRNeasy kit for PBMCs, and the RNeasy kit for mouse skin. TCRbeta CDR3 regions were amplified by immunoSEQ multiplex PCR with 35 Vbeta forward and 13 Jbeta reverse primers. Overall study results and their limits: Shared TCR sequences between patients were less evident than in mice, which may be partly attributable to HLA diversity in the patient population. Unlike mouse skin, where gammadelta T cells dominate, normal human skin contains resident alphabeta T cells that get sequenced too, which complicates analysis of the scalp TCR repertoire. Higher clonality and more expanded CD8+ clones were observed in lesional scalp than in normal scalp, particularly in alopecia totalis/universalis, a finding suggestive of antigenic drive.

The sample's time point label is to be understood as: baseline before oral tofacitinib. Lesional scalp punch biopsies and peripheral blood were obtained from alopecia areata patients. PBMCs were separated by density centrifugation and stained for CD3, CD4 and CD8, after which CD4+ and CD8+ T cells were sorted on a FACSAria. This clone was observed once. No antigen is known for it. Per-base quality was not reported, and no clone a single base away is much larger than it. Receptor libraries were prepared by the immunoSEQ multiplex PCR assay. RNA was extracted from all samples and reverse transcribed into cDNA, which served as template for TCR sequencing. First-strand cDNA was synthesized with SuperScript III using a 2:1 mix of oligo-dT and random hexamers. A synthetic immune receptor repertoire was used to gauge amplification bias, and whatever bias remained was removed computationally. The source study handled its data this way. Raw reads were preprocessed for error removal, and CDR3 was defined according to IMGT conventions as running from the conserved cysteine to phenylalanine. Clonality was calculated as 1 minus Shannon entropy normalized by log2 of the number of productive unique TCRs. Scalp TCRbeta sequences were cross-referenced with sorted blood CD4 and CD8 repertoires so that the CD4 or CD8 identity of scalp clones could be inferred. Entries here come from immuneACCESS through TCRdb and include only in-frame sequences with V and J called. Some clones fail to appear in such tables; in the studies checked, an unresolved V gene covers under half of the shortfall, and the cause of the remainder is unknown. The V and J calls and clone size were taken over from that table, and D and trimming were inferred from the DNA. The sample contains approximately 180,000 clones, over 50% of them found a single time. The ten largest clones capture over 12% of the sample.

As encoded in the germline V gene, CDR1 is SGHRS while CDR2 is YFSETQ. Counted from cysteine to phenylalanine, this CDR3 has 11 amino acids. Only CDR3 DNA is held: 33 bases, read in frame from base 1. V was cut back by 6 bases and J by 7 bases, leaving a gap of 10 bases between them. Material: CD4+ T cells sorted from blood, obtained at week 0. This sequence uses TRBV5-1 and TRBJ1-2, with no reliable assignment of the D segment. The sequence came from a human donor with alopecia areata. At the DNA level, the sequence is TGCGCCAGCAAGTTGGAAGGTGGCTACACCTTC. Its amino acids are CASKLEGGYTF.